Each of the 20 T cell receptor beta chains below was sequenced from the same sample in a study of follicular helper T cells after annual influenza vaccination. Documented time point: 2015-2016 season, pre-vaccination. Profiled with immunoSEQ multiplex PCR; TCRdb holds only in-frame clones, not every one. The sample lists around 6,500 clones; around 83% were seen once. The sample consisted of CXCR5- memory CD4+ T cells sorted from blood, taken on the day of influenza vaccination. The source is an adult who received the influenza vaccine.

This clone was counted a single time. This chain joins TRBV7-2 and TRBJ1-2; D might be TRBD1 (5 bases). The V gene's germline CDR1 is SGHTA and CDR2 FQGNSA. CDR3 length: 13 residues. Trimming stripped 3 bases from V and 4 bases from J, with 9 bases between. CDR3 in DNA: TGTGCCAGCAGCTTCGCAGGGAGCTATGGCTACACCTTC. This sequence encodes CASSFAGSYGYTF. The full variable domain, in which reference TRBV7-2 and TRBJ1-2 provide the parts outside the CDR3, is GAGVSQSPSNKVTEKGKDVELRCDPISGHTALYWYRQSLGQGLEFLIYFQGNSAPDKSGLPSDRFSAERTGGSVSTLTIQRTQQEDSAVYLCASSFAGSYGYTFGSGTRLTVV.

The V gene is TRBV27, the J gene TRBJ2-7; 9 nucleotides align to TRBD1. Germline-derived CDR1 and CDR2 are MNHEY and SMNVEV (reference sequence). The junction had 5 bases not matched to a gene; V was cut back by 6 bases and J by 2 bases. The CDR3 covers 14 residues. CDR3 loop: CASRKTGGTYEQYF. The CDR3, as DNA: TGTGCCAGCAGGAAGACAGGGGGGACCTACGAGCAGTACTTC.

This clone was detected a few times. The J gene is TRBJ1-6, the V gene TRBV27, with D possibly being TRBD1 (6 bases). Trimming took off 5 bases at V and 7 bases at J, with 15 bases between the two ends. Germline CDR1 reads MNHEY; CDR2 reads SMNVEV (reference sequence). The CDR3 is made up of 15 amino acids. The DNA for the CDR3 is TGTGCCAGCAGTCCCTCCCTGGACAGAAATTCACCCCTCCACTTT. This sequence encodes CASSPSLDRNSPLHF.

V usage is TRBV5-8 and J usage is TRBJ1-2; the match to TRBD1 covers 9 bases. Germline V CDR1 and CDR2: SGHTS, YDEGEE. The trim removed 3 bases at V and 3 bases at J, leaving 3 bases unmatched. The CDR3 extends over 14 amino acids. In DNA form, the CDR3 reads TGTGCCAGCAGCTCGGGACAGGGCTACTATGGCTACACCTTC. Protein: CASSSGQGYYGYTF.

About this clone itself: Its ends do not fully match the called genes, so a read error is possible. The rearrangement uses TRBV19 and TRBJ1-5, with a tentative D call TRBD1 (5 bases). This CDR3 comprises 16 residues. Per germline, CDR1 LNHDA and CDR2 SQIVND (reference sequence). The chain's CDR3 is CASSIITGGSHQPQHF. The CDR3 bases are TGTGCCAGTAGTATCATAACGGGGGGTAGCCATCAGCCCCAGCATTTT.

V usage is TRBV5-8 and J usage is TRBJ2-3, with D possibly TRBD2 on 8 matching bases. The V end was cut by 4 bases, the J end by 6 bases, with 21 bases between. CDR3 length: 16 amino acids. CDR1 is SGHTS and CDR2 is YDEGEE in the germline V gene. Written as DNA, the CDR3 is TGTGCCAGCAGCCAACCGGGAGGGGGCGCCCCGGATACGCAGTATTTT. Translation gives CASSQPGGGAPDTQYF.

CDR3 coding DNA: TGTGCCAGCAGCACCCGCTTACAGGGGCGCACCGGGGAGCTGTTTTTT. Its protein product is CASSTRLQGRTGELFF. The chain has TRBV6-6 and TRBJ2-2; 7 bases agree with TRBD1. CDR1 MNHNY and CDR2 SVGAGI come from the germline V gene (reference sequence). The CDR3 sequence is 16 residues long. V trimming: 6 bases; J trimming: 4 bases; junction bases outside the gene matches: 11.

This clone appeared a few times. V usage is TRBV7-2 and J usage is TRBJ2-1, with TRBD1 matching 12 bases. V lost 4 bases and J lost 8; bases outside the gene matches: 9. The V gene's germline CDR1 is SGHTA and CDR2 FQGNSA. The CDR3 sequence is 16 residues long. DNA for the CDR3: TGTGCCAGCAGCTCTTCCGGGACAGGGGGCTTGTATGAGCAGTTCTTC. This translates into CASSSSGTGGLYEQFF.

The chain uses TRBV5-3 and TRBJ1-1; D uncertain. TRBV5-3 is labeled an ORF, and its function is uncertain. V dropped 4 bases and J dropped 1 base, with 17 bases sitting between them. The CDR3 loop spans 16 amino acids. The chain's CDR3 is CARSGLAGSENTEAFF. CDR3 DNA sequence: TGTGCCAGAAGCGGGCTGGCGGGGTCGGAGAACACTGAAGCTTTCTTT.

The CDR3 nucleotides read TGCGCCAGCAGCCAAGGAGGACGGATGAACACTGAAGCTTTCTTT. This translates into CASSQGGRMNTEAFF. This chain joins TRBV4-1 and TRBJ1-1, with D uncertain. The germline CDR1 and CDR2 sequences are MGHRA and YSYEKL. The CDR3 sequence is 15 residues long. The ends were cut back, 1 base at V and 0 bases at J, with 9 bases in the middle.

The V call is TRBV7-8, the J call TRBJ2-7; tentatively, D is TRBD1 (6 bases). The germline gives CDR1 SGHVS, CDR2 FQNEAQ. Trimming shortened V by 1 base and J by 5 bases, and 12 bases separated the two germline ends. CDR3 length: 14 residues. In nucleotides, the CDR3 is TGTGCCAGCAGCTTAGTCATCACAGGGAACGAGCAGTACTTC. Translating gives CASSLVITGNEQYF.

The rearrangement uses TRBV6-1 and TRBJ1-6, with D unclear. V was shortened by 6 bases and J by 10 bases, with 4 bases between the two germline ends. From germline, CDR1 is MNHNS and CDR2 SASEGT. The CDR3 totals 10 residues. This CDR3 is CASRGSPLHF. For the CDR3, the DNA is TGTGCCAGCAGGGGGTCACCCCTCCACTTT.

The V gene is TRBV11-2, the J gene TRBJ1-2; no reliable D call. The germline CDR1 and CDR2 sequences are SGHAT and FQNNGV. Trimming removed 3 bases from V and 7 bases from J, with 9 bases in between. There are 12 residues in the CDR3. This CDR3 reads CASSFGSGGYTF. The CDR3 DNA is TGTGCCAGCAGCTTTGGGTCTGGTGGCTACACCTTC.

This clone turned up a few times. The V gene is TRBV14, the J gene TRBJ2-7, with 8 bases fitting TRBD1. Germline V gene lookup returns CDR1 SGHDN and CDR2 FVKESK. The V segment lost 2 bases and the J segment 1 base; nucleotides outside the gene matches: 1. The CDR3 runs to 14 residues. DNA for the CDR3: TGTGCCAGCAGCCAAAGGGACAGGTCCTACGAGCAGTACTTC. It is translated as CASSQRDRSYEQYF.

The chain couples TRBV7-9 to TRBJ2-3, with D maybe TRBD1 (5 bases). The CDR3 extends over 16 amino acids. CDR1 and CDR2 from the germline V gene are SEHNR and FQNEAQ (reference sequence). V lost 1 base, J lost 2 bases, and 13 bases lay in between. CDR3 DNA sequence: TGTGCCAGCAGCTTAGTTCAGTGGGGCACCACAGATACGCAGTATTTT. This gives the protein CASSLVQWGTTDTQYF.

The DNA of the CDR3 is TGTGCCAGCATTCCCGGGACAGCCAACACCGGGGAGCTGTTTTTT. It translates to CASIPGTANTGELFF. The chain carries TRBV6-1 and TRBJ2-2; TRBD1 aligns across 7 bases. Germline V gene sequence: CDR1 MNHNS, CDR2 SASEGT. The CDR3 totals 15 residues. After removal of 7 bases from V and 2 bases from J, the junction contained 7 bases not matched to a gene.

V gene TRBV27 combines with J gene TRBJ1-1; D is undetermined. The germline V gene encodes CDR1 MNHEY and CDR2 SMNVEV (reference sequence). V shed 5 bases and J shed 0 bases, with 4 bases lying between them. This CDR3 contains 12 residues. The DNA of the CDR3 is TGTGCCAGCAGTCCGATGAACACTGAAGCTTTCTTT. Translating gives CASSPMNTEAFF.

The sample holds a few counts of this clone. This chain's CDR3 is CASSLGGLGLNYEQYF. DNA for the CDR3: TGTGCCAGCAGCTTAGGGGGATTGGGTCTTAATTACGAGCAGTACTTC. The chain combines TRBV7-2 with TRBJ2-7; no firm D call. CDR1 is SGHTA, CDR2 FQGNSA, per germline. V lost 1 base, J lost 4 bases, and 17 bases lay in between. This CDR3 comprises 16 residues.

This clone was counted between two and nine times. The chain has TRBV18 and TRBJ1-4; D call uncertain. There are 14 residues in the CDR3. Trimming removed 2 bases from V and 4 bases from J, with 8 bases in between. Looked up from germline, CDR1 is KGHSH and CDR2 is LQKENI. This CDR3 is CASSPSDLNEKLFF. The CDR3 coding sequence is TGTGCCAGCTCACCATCGGACCTTAATGAAAAACTGTTTTTT. Looking up the rest from reference TRBV18 and TRBJ1-4 gives the full variable domain: NAGVMQNPRHLVRRRGQEARLRCSPMKGHSHVYWYRQLPEEGLKFMVYLQKENIIDESGMPKERFSAEFPKEGPSILRIQQVVRGDSAAYFCASSPSDLNEKLFFGSGTQLSVL.

This clone was seen more than once but under ten times. The gene calls are TRBV6-6 and TRBJ2-7; D ambiguous. Per germline, CDR1 MNHNY and CDR2 SVGAGI (reference sequence). This CDR3 region has 12 residues. Trimming left V 6 bases short and J 0 bases short, with 6 bases between. The CDR3 DNA sequence: TGTGCCAGCAGCCCAAACTCCTACGAGCAGTACTTC. Residues: CASSPNSYEQYF.